These 28 T cell receptor beta chains came from one sample sequenced in a study of vaccination effects on CD4 cells after COVID-19. At the end of more than 8 days of culture, CD4+ T cells were isolated. Antigen specificity for these receptors is unknown. The protocol was immunoSEQ multiplex PCR, while the TCRdb copy is restricted to in-frame clones and leaves out a portion. Of tens of thousands of clones in the sample, about 71% were seen once. The sequences come from CD4+ T cells from PBMCs cultured without peptide, collected before COVID-19 vaccination. These receptors came from a human donor who received a COVID-19 vaccine.

This clone was seen only once. CDR3 in DNA: TGTGCCAGCAGTGAAGCGGCCATAGGGTACTATGGCTACACCTTC. Translation gives CASSEAAIGYYGYTF. The gene calls are TRBV6-1 and TRBJ1-2; no definite D call. The CDR3 length is 15 residues. Germline assignment: CDR1 MNHNS and CDR2 SASEGT. V was clipped by 0 bases and J by 3 bases, with 11 bases between them.

There are a few counts of this clone. The chain recombines TRBV7-6 with TRBJ2-3; the D gene is possibly TRBD2 (6 bases). The germline V gene encodes CDR1 SGHVS and CDR2 FNYEAQ. The ends were cut back, 0 bases at V and 4 bases at J, with 11 bases in the middle. The CDR3 is 15 residues long. The CDR3 sequence is CASSLALASADTQYF. DNA for the CDR3: TGTGCCAGCAGCTTAGCCCTAGCGTCGGCAGATACGCAGTATTTT.

A single count supports this clone. J is TRBJ1-6 and V is TRBV5-1; no definite D call. The CDR3 runs to 15 residues. Germline V lookup: CDR1 SGHRS, CDR2 YFSETQ. V was clipped by 6 bases and J by 6 bases, with 16 bases between them. CDR3 in amino acids: CASTLEGGSNSPLHF. CDR3 sequence (DNA): TGCGCCAGCACCCTGGAGGGAGGGTCTAATTCACCCCTCCACTTT.

V usage is TRBV19 and J usage is TRBJ1-2, with TRBD1 matching 7 bases. The CDR3 extends over 14 amino acids. Per the germline V gene, CDR1 is LNHDA and CDR2 is SQIVND (reference sequence). The J segment lost 5 bases and the V segment lost 8 bases, leaving 11 bases of the junction unmatched. The CDR3 loop reads CASLFRGGSYGYTF. The CDR3 nucleotides read TGTGCCAGTCTCTTCAGGGGGGGTTCTTATGGCTACACCTTC.

In regard to this clone: A read error may produce the germline difference seen at one junction end. V is TRBV18 and J is TRBJ2-7, with D hard to call. The V gene's germline CDR1 is KGHSH and CDR2 LQKENI. The CDR3 length is 14 residues. The DNA for the CDR3 is TGTGCCAGCTCCCCACGGACGGACTCCTACGAGCAGTACTTC. Amino acid sequence: CASSPRTDSYEQYF. The full variable domain, with the rest looked up from reference TRBV18 and TRBJ2-7, is NAGVMQNPRHLVRRRGQEARLRCSPMKGHSHVYWYRQLPEEGLKFMVYLQKENIIDESGMPKERFSAEFPKEGPSILRIQQVVRGDSAAYFCASSPRTDSYEQYFGPGTRLTVT.

This sequence joins TRBV19 and TRBJ1-2; TRBD1 might be the D (5 bases). Between the trimmed V and J ends, which lost 7 bases and 4 bases, there was a span of 13 bases. Germline values: CDR1 LNHDA, CDR2 SQIVND (reference sequence). This CDR3 has 13 amino acids. CDR3 in DNA: TGTGCCAGTAAAATGAGGGACTCCTATGGCTACACCTTC. Protein product: CASKMRDSYGYTF.

This chain uses TRBV27 with TRBJ1-1, with TRBD1 matching over 9 bases. Germline values: CDR1 MNHEY, CDR2 SMNVEV (reference sequence). V shed 3 bases and J 3 bases; nucleotides not matched to a gene: 2. This CDR3 has 14 residues. CDR3 bases: TGTGCCAGCAGTTTTGACAGGGGGGACACTGAAGCTTTCTTT. Protein sequence: CASSFDRGDTEAFF.

This clone was seen more than once but under ten times. V and J are TRBV2 and TRBJ2-2; D gene unclear. The CDR3 is 12 amino acids. CDR1 SNHLY and CDR2 FYNNEI come from the germline V gene. Trimming cost V 8 bases and J 6 bases, with 10 bases left between them. CDR3 region: CASRGVAGELFF. The CDR3 bases are TGTGCCAGCCGTGGGGTGGCCGGGGAGCTGTTTTTT.

This chain joins TRBV20-1 and TRBJ2-5, with D hard to call. V lost 0 bases and J lost 4, with 0 bases in between. Germline CDR1 reads DFQATT; CDR2 reads SNEGSKA (reference sequence). The CDR3 has 10 residues. The DNA of the CDR3 is TGCAGTGCTAGAGAAGAGACCCAGTACTTC. Its protein is CSAREETQYF.

The chain recombines TRBV2 with TRBJ2-2; 10 bases match TRBD1. CDR3 size: 16 residues. V lost 3 bases and J lost 2; bases outside the gene matches: 3. The germline V gene encodes CDR1 SNHLY and CDR2 FYNNEI. The CDR3 bases are TGTGCCAGCAGTGACGGGACAGGGGTTAACACCGGGGAGCTGTTTTTT. Amino acid sequence: CASSDGTGVNTGELFF.

The chain joins TRBV7-8 to TRBJ1-5; tentative D call: TRBD1 (5 bases). The CDR3 totals 18 residues. Germline CDR1 SGHVS, CDR2 FQNEAQ. Trimming took 1 base from V and 2 from J, leaving 18 bases between them. For the CDR3, the DNA is TGTGCCAGCAGCTTAGGACGAGTGGGGGGACGAGGCAATCAGCCCCAGCATTTT. This sequence encodes CASSLGRVGGRGNQPQHF.

V is TRBV27 and J is TRBJ1-3, with no clear D. The CDR3 has 15 residues. The germline V gene has CDR1 MNHEY and CDR2 SMNVEV (reference sequence). Trimming removed 5 bases from V and 0 bases from J, with 11 bases in between. The CDR3 loop reads CASSPGLFSGNTIYF. CDR3 coding DNA: TGTGCCAGCAGTCCAGGACTCTTCTCTGGAAACACCATATATTTT.

The chain employs TRBV30 and TRBJ1-4, with D uncertain. Trimming removed 7 bases from V and 4 bases from J, with 13 bases in between. Germline V gives CDR1 GTSNPN, CDR2 SVGIG (reference sequence). The CDR3 consists of 13 residues. For the CDR3, the DNA is TGTGCCTACACTGAACGAATTAATGAAAAACTGTTTTTT. Its translation: CAYTERINEKLFF.

This clone was seen only a few times. This rearrangement joins TRBV10-3 to TRBJ2-1, with 8 bases fitting TRBD2. This CDR3 is built from 15 residues. V shed 4 bases, J shed 6 bases, and the junction held 8 bases outside the gene matches. Germline V gene sequence: CDR1 ENHRY, CDR2 SYGVKD. The DNA for the CDR3 is TGTGCCATCAGTGCCGCAGCGGGAGCGATCAATGAGCAGTTCTTC. This sequence encodes CAISAAAGAINEQFF.

The V call is TRBV4-2, the J call TRBJ2-5; D might be TRBD1 (6 bases). CDR3 size: 14 residues. Per the germline V gene, CDR1 is LGHNA and CDR2 is YNFKEQ. V was cut by 0 bases and J by 5 bases, with 10 bases left in between. The chain's CDR3 is CASSQDLRGETQYF. CDR3 DNA: TGTGCCAGCAGCCAAGATCTGAGGGGGGAGACCCAGTACTTC.

The V gene is TRBV2, the J gene TRBJ2-7; 8 nucleotides agree with TRBD1. V dropped 4 bases and J dropped 6; count of bases not matched to a gene: 11. CDR3 length: 15 amino acids. Germline CDR1 and CDR2: SNHLY and FYNNEI. The CDR3 DNA reads TGTGCCAGCAGTGGTTCGTCAGGGGGCCCACGCGAGCAGTACTTC. It translates to CASSGSSGGPREQYF.

This rearrangement joins TRBV5-1 to TRBJ1-2, with 7 nucleotides matching TRBD1. Germline V gene data show CDR1 as SGHRS and CDR2 as YFSETQ. With 7 bases clipped from V and 4 bases from J, the junction kept 7 bases outside the gene matches. This CDR3 region has 13 residues. CDR3 amino acids: CASQAPGGYGYTF. CDR3 nucleotide sequence: TGCGCCAGCCAAGCGCCAGGGGGCTATGGCTACACCTTC.

This clone was seen just once. The rearrangement joins TRBV19 to TRBJ2-7; the match to TRBD1 covers 9 bases. V dropped 7 bases and J dropped 4; count of bases not matched to a gene: 8. This CDR3 has 14 residues. CDR1 and CDR2 (germline): LNHDA, SQIVND (reference sequence). CDR3 protein: CASNGRDRVYEQYF. CDR3 in DNA: TGTGCCAGTAACGGCCGGGACAGGGTTTACGAGCAGTACTTC. The variable domain in full, with the rest retrieved from reference TRBV19 and TRBJ2-7, is DGGITQSPKYLFRKEGQNVTLSCEQNLNHDAMYWYRQDPGQGLRLIYYSQIVNDFQKGDIAEGYSVSREKKESFPLTVTSAQKNPTAFYLCASNGRDRVYEQYFGPGTRLTVT.

The rearrangement joins TRBV5-5 to TRBJ1-1, with D perhaps matching TRBD1 (5 bases). Germline CDR1 is SGHKS and CDR2 is YYEKEE (reference sequence). CDR3 size: 13 residues. V was cut by 3 bases and J by 14 bases, with 20 bases left in between. CDR3 loop: CASSSRDGLSRFF. CDR3 coding DNA: TGTGCCAGCAGCTCCAGGGACGGCCTTTCACGATTCTTT.

J is TRBJ2-7 and V is TRBV3-1 (or the pseudogene TRBV3-2), with D possibly TRBD2 on 5 matching bases. The CDR3 length is 12 residues. CDR1 is LGHDT and CDR2 is YNNKEL in the germline V gene (reference sequence). The V and J ends lost 1 base and 5 bases respectively, with 6 bases between them. The CDR3 sequence: CASSQGRHEQYF. DNA of the CDR3: TGTGCCAGCAGCCAAGGGAGGCACGAGCAGTACTTC.

Comments on this clone: One junction end does not reproduce the germline sequence, and a read error may be involved. This sequence joins TRBV3-1 (or the pseudogene TRBV3-2) and TRBJ2-5, with 9 nucleotides matching TRBD2. The CDR3 consists of 11 residues. Germline values: CDR1 LGHDT, CDR2 YNNKEL (reference sequence). CDR3 region: CASSSKGLAHF. The DNA for the CDR3 is TGTGCCAGCAGTTCAAAGGGACTAGCCCACTTC.

This clone was counted a single time. V usage is TRBV18 and J usage is TRBJ1-2; TRBD1 agrees at 7 bases. Germline V gene lookup returns CDR1 KGHSH and CDR2 LQKENI. The CDR3 loop spans 13 amino acids. The V gene end was trimmed by 4 bases and the J gene end by 5 bases; junction bases not matched to a gene: 4. CDR3 in amino acids: CASSRDRAYGYTF. The CDR3 DNA sequence: TGTGCCAGCTCACGGGACAGAGCTTATGGCTACACCTTC.

The V call is TRBV19, the J call TRBJ2-3, with 8 positions matching TRBD2. The J segment lost 5 bases and the V segment lost 7 bases, leaving 11 bases of the junction unmatched. CDR1 LNHDA and CDR2 SQIVND come from the germline V gene (reference sequence). The CDR3 totals 15 residues. CDR3 bases: TGTGCCAGTATGTCCAGCGGGAGTGGTAAAGATACGCAGTATTTT. Its protein is CASMSSGSGKDTQYF.

The chain uses TRBV6-5 and TRBJ2-5; unclear D gene. The CDR3 has 14 amino acids. CDR1 is MNHEY, CDR2 SVGAGI, per germline. Deletions cut 2 bases from V and 5 bases from J, with 12 bases between. The CDR3 reads CASSYTIGPETQYF. The CDR3 nucleotides are TGTGCCAGCAGTTACACGATTGGCCCCGAGACCCAGTACTTC.

The chain joins TRBV4-2 to TRBJ2-6; no firm D call. Trimming cost V 2 bases and J 0 bases, with 14 bases left between them. Germline V lookup: CDR1 LGHNA, CDR2 YNFKEQ. The CDR3 has 18 residues. CDR3 sequence (DNA): TGTGCCAGCAGCCAATTTGGGGATATCAGCTCTGGGGCCAACGTCCTGACTTTC. It is translated as CASSQFGDISSGANVLTF.

The chain employs TRBV27 and TRBJ1-5, with 9 positions matching TRBD1. V gave up 3 bases and J gave up 2 bases; unmatched junction bases: 8. Germline V gene data show CDR1 as MNHEY and CDR2 as SMNVEV (reference sequence). There are 17 residues in the CDR3. The CDR3 nucleotides are TGTGCCAGCAGTTTCCAACCGACAGGGGGAGGCAATCAGCCCCAGCATTTT. Translation gives CASSFQPTGGGNQPQHF.

This chain links TRBV14 with TRBJ1-6; D possibly corresponds to TRBD1 (6 bases). Trimming took 4 bases from V and 8 from J, leaving 9 bases between them. The CDR3 loop spans 13 amino acids. Germline V lookup: CDR1 SGHDN, CDR2 FVKESK. The CDR3 sequence is CASSPRTDSPLHF. For the CDR3, the DNA is TGTGCCAGCAGCCCTAGGACAGATTCACCCCTCCACTTT. Supplemented by reference TRBV14 and TRBJ1-6, the full variable domain reads EAGVTQFPSHSVIEKGQTVTLRCDPISGHDNLYWYRRVMGKEIKFLLHFVKESKQDESGMPNNRFLAERTGGTYSTLKVQPAELEDSGVYFCASSPRTDSPLHFGNGTRLTVT.

This clone showed up just a few times. The J gene is TRBJ2-1, the V gene TRBV18, with D uncertain. This CDR3 is 13 amino acids long. Per germline, CDR1 KGHSH and CDR2 LQKENI. Trimming pared 7 bases from V and 9 bases from J, leaving 16 bases between. This CDR3 is CASFSFSGSEQFF. DNA of the CDR3: TGTGCCAGCTTTTCCTTTAGTGGAAGTGAGCAGTTCTTC.